This T cell receptor (beta chain) is drawn from a study of CD8+ T cells in alopecia areata. Once RNA had been extracted, it was reverse transcribed into cDNA to act as the sequencing template. The protocol was immunoSEQ multiplex PCR, while the TCRdb copy is restricted to in-frame clones and leaves out a portion. Among some 160,000 clones listed, about two thirds were seen once. This CDR3 has 13 amino acids. In germline, CDR1 is SGHTA, CDR2 FQGNSA. The ends were cut back, 6 bases at V and 4 bases at J, with 10 bases in the middle. The receptor comes from a human donor in good health. Material: CD8+ T cells sorted from blood. V and J are TRBV7-2 and TRBJ1-5, with a possible D match to TRBD1 (5 bases). CDR3 protein: CASSTQDNQPQHF. The CDR3, as DNA: TGTGCCAGCAGTACACAGGATAATCAGCCCCAGCATTTT.